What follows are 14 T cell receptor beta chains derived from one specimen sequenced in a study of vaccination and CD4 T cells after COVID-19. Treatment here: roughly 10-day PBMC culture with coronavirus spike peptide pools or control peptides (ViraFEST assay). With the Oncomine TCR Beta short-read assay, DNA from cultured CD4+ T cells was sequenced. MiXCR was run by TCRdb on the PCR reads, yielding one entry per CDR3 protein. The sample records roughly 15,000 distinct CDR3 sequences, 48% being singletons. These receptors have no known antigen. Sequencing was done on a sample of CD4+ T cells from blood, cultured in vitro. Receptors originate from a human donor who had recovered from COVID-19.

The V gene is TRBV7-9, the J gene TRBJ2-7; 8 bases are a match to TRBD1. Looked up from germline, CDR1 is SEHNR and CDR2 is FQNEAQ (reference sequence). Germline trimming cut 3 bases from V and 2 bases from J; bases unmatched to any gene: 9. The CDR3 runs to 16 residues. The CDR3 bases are TGTGCCAGCAGCTTCCCTGACAGGGGAGTAACCTACGAGCAGTACTTC. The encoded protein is CASSFPDRGVTYEQYF.

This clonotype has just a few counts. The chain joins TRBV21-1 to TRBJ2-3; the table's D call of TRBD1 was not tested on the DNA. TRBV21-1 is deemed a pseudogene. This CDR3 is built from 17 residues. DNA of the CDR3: TGTGCCAGCCCCAAGGAGGGGGCGAGGGTGAGCACAGATACGCAGTATTTT. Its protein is CASPKEGARVSTDTQYF.

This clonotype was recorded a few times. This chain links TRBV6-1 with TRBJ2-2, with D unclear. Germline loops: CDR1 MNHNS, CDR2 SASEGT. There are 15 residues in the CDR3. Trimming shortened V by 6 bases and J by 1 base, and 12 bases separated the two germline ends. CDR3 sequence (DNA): TGTGCCAGCAGCCCCCGTCCCCAGAACACCGGGGAGCTGTTTTTT. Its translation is CASSPRPQNTGELFF.

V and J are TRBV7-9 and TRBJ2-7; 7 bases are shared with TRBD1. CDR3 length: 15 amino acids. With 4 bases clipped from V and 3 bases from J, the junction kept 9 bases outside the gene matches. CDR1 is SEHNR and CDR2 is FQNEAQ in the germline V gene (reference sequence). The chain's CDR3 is CASSYTGTERYEQYF. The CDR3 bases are TGTGCCAGCAGCTACACCGGGACAGAGCGCTACGAGCAGTACTTC.

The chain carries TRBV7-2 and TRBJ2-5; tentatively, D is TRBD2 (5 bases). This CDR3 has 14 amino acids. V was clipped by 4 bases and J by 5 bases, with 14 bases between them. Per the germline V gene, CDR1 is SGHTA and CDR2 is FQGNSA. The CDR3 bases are TGTGCCAGCAGCTCCCTGGACGGGGTCGAGACCCAGTACTTC. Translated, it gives CASSSLDGVETQYF.

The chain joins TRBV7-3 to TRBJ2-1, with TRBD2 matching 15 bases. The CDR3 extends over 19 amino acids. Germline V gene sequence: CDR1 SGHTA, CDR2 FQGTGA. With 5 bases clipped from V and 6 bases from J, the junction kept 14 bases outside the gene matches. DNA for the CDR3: TGTGCCAGCAGCCCTATCGGACTAGCGGGAGGGCCAGGAGGCAATGAGCAGTTCTTC. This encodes CASSPIGLAGGPGGNEQFF.

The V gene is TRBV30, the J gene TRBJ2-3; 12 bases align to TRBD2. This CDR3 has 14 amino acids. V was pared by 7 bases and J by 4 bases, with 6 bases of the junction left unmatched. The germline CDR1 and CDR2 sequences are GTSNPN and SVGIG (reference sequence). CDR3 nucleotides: TGTGCCTACACACTAGCGGGGGGTGCAGATACGCAGTATTTT. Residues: CAYTLAGGADTQYF.

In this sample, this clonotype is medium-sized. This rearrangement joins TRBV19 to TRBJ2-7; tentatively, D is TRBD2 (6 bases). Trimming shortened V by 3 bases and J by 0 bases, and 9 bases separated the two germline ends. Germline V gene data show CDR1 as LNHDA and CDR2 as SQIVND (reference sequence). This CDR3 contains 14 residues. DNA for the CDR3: TGTGCCAGTAGTATCTCTAGCGACTCCTACGAGCAGTACTTC. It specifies CASSISSDSYEQYF.

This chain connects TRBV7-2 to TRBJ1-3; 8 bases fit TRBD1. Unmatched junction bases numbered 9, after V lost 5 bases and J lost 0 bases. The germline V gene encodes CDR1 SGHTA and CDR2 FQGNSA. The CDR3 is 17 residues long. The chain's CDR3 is CASSRGQGLGSGNTIYF. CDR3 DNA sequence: TGTGCCAGCAGCCGCGGACAGGGATTGGGCTCTGGAAACACCATATATTTT. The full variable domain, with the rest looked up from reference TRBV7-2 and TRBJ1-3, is GAGVSQSPSNKVTEKGKDVELRCDPISGHTALYWYRQSLGQGLEFLIYFQGNSAPDKSGLPSDRFSAERTGGSVSTLTIQRTQQEDSAVYLCASSRGQGLGSGNTIYFGEGSWLTVV.

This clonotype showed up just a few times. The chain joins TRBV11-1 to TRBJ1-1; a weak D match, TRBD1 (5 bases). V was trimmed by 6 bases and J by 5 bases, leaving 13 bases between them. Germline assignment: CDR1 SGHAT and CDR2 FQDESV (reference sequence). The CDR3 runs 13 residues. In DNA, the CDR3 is TGTGCCAGCAGGGCGACAGTAAGGACTGAAGCTTTCTTT. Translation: CASRATVRTEAFF.

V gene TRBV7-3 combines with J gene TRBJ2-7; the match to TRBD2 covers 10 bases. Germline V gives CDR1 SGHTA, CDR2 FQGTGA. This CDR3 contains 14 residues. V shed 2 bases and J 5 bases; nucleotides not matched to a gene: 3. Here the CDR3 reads CASSLGLAGDEQYF. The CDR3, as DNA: TGTGCCAGCAGCTTAGGCCTAGCGGGGGACGAGCAGTACTTC. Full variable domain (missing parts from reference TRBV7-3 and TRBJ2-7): GAGVSQTPSNKVTEKGKYVELRCDPISGHTALYWYRQSLGQGPEFLIYFQGTGAADDSGLPNDRFFAVRPEGSVSTLKIQRTERGDSAVYLCASSLGLAGDEQYFGPGTRLTVT.

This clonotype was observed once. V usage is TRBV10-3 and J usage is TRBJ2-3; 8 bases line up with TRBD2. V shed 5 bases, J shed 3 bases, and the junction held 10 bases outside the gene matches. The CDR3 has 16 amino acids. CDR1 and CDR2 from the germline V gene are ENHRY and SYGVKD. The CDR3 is CAISLRAGERTDTQYF. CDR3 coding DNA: TGTGCCATCAGTTTAAGAGCGGGAGAAAGGACAGATACGCAGTATTTT.

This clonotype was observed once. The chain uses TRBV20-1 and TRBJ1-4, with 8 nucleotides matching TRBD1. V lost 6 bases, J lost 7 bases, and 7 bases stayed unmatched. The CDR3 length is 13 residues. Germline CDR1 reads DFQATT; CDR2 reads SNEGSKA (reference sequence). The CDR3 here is CSAPGRGLEKLFF. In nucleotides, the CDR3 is TGCAGTGCCCCCGGCAGGGGGCTTGAAAAACTGTTTTTT.

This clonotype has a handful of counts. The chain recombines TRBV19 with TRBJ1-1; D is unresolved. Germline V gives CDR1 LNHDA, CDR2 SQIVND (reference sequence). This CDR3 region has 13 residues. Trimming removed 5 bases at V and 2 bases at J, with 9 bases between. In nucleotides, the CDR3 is TGTGCCAGTAGTGACTCCGCAAACACTGAAGCTTTCTTT. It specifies CASSDSANTEAFF. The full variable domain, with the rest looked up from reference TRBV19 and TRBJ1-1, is DGGITQSPKYLFRKEGQNVTLSCEQNLNHDAMYWYRQDPGQGLRLIYYSQIVNDFQKGDIAEGYSVSREKKESFPLTVTSAQKNPTAFYLCASSDSANTEAFFGQGTRLTVV.